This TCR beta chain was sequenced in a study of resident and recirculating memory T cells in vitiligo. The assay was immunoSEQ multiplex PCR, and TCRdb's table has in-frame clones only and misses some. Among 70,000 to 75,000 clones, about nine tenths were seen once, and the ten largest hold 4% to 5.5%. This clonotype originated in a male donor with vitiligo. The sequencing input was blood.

The CDR3 sequence is CASSSHSLGSQPQHF. In DNA form, the CDR3 reads TGTGCCAGCAGTTCCCATAGCTTGGGGAGTCAGCCCCAGCATTTT. V is TRBV28 and J is TRBJ1-5; D is ambiguous. The germline V gene has CDR1 MDHEN and CDR2 SYDVKM. V was pared by 4 bases and J by 6 bases, with 16 bases between. This CDR3 has 15 residues.